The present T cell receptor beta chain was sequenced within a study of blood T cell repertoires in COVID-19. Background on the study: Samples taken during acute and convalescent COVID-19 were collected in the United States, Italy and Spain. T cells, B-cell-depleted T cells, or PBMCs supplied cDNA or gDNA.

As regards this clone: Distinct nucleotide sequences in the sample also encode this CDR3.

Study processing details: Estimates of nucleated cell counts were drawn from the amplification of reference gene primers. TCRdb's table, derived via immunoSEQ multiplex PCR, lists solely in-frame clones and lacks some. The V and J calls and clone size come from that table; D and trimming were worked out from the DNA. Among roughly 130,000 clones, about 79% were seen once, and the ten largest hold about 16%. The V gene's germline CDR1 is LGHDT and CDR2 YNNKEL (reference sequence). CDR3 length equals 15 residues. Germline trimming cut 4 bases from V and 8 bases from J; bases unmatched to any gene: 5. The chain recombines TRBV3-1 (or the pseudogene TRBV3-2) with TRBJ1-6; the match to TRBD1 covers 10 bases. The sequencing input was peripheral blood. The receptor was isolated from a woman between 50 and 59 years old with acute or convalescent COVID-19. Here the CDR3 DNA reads TGTGCCAGCAGCCTACCCGGGACAGGGGATTCACCCCTCCACTTT. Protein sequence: CASSLPGTGDSPLHF.